Below are 18 T cell receptor beta chains sequenced from a single sample in a study of blood T cell repertoires in COVID-19. Sequencing used immunoSEQ multiplex PCR; TCRdb keeps in-frame clones, though not all of them. The table shows roughly 220,000 clones, with about four fifths occurring only once. Material: peripheral blood. These receptors all stem from a woman of 80 years or more with COVID-19, enrolled during active disease.

The V and J genes are TRBV5-6 and TRBJ1-2; 10 bases map to TRBD1. The CDR3 is made up of 16 amino acids. CDR1 is SGHDT and CDR2 is YYEEEE in the germline V gene. J lost 4 bases, V lost 1 base, and 7 bases had no gene match. As DNA, the CDR3 is TGTGCCAGCAGCTTGAGGACAGGGGGGCTTAGCTATGGCTACACCTTC. Its translation: CASSLRTGGLSYGYTF.

The chain has TRBV5-4 and TRBJ1-2; TRBD1 matches at 7 bases. The length of the CDR3 is 13 residues. Trimming took 4 bases from V and 4 from J; bases not matched to a gene: 4. Germline values: CDR1 SGHNT, CDR2 YYREEE (reference sequence). The DNA for the CDR3 is TGTGCCAGCAGCCGGGACAGCACCTATGGCTACACCTTC. Encoded protein: CASSRDSTYGYTF.

This clone was counted between two and nine times. The gene calls are TRBV6-6 and TRBJ2-1, with 7 positions matching TRBD2. Germline values: CDR1 MNHNY, CDR2 SVGAGI (reference sequence). Unmatched junction bases numbered 8, after V lost 5 bases and J lost 10 bases. CDR3 length: 13 residues. The DNA for the CDR3 is TGTGCCAGCAGTAAACCCGGGACTAACGAGCAGTTCTTC. Its protein product is CASSKPGTNEQFF.

This clone was seen a handful of times. The chain combines TRBV10-3 with TRBJ1-6, with D maybe TRBD1 (5 bases). The CDR3 sequence is 15 residues long. The germline V gene encodes CDR1 ENHRY and CDR2 SYGVKD. The V gene lost 3 bases and the J gene lost 9 bases, with 15 bases spanning the gap. The CDR3 nucleotides read TGTGCCATCAGTGAACAACAGGCAAAGAGTTCACCCCTCCACTTT. Its protein product is CAISEQQAKSSPLHF.

The CDR3 spells CASRTGKETQYF. CDR3 nucleotide sequence: TGTGCCAGCAGGACAGGGAAAGAGACCCAGTACTTC. V is TRBV25-1 and J is TRBJ2-5; 7 bases fit TRBD1. Germline V gene sequence: CDR1 MGHDK, CDR2 SYGVNS. Germline trimming cut 6 bases from V and 3 bases from J; bases unmatched to any gene: 1. The CDR3 contains 12 residues. Full variable domain (missing parts from reference TRBV25-1 and TRBJ2-5): EADIYQTPRYLVIGTGKKITLECSQTMGHDKMYWYQQDPGMELHLIHYSYGVNSTEKGDLSSESTVSRIRTEHFPLTLESARPSHTSQYLCASRTGKETQYFGPGTRLLVL.

The rearrangement joins TRBV7-6 to TRBJ2-5; possible D gene TRBD2, 7 bases. Germline loops: CDR1 SGHVS, CDR2 FNYEAQ. Trimming stripped 1 base from V and 5 bases from J, with 14 bases between. CDR3 length equals 15 residues. The CDR3 here is CASSLGAGARETQYF. CDR3 nucleotides: TGTGCCAGCAGCTTAGGGGCGGGGGCACGGGAGACCCAGTACTTC.

J is TRBJ1-2 and V is TRBV30; tentative D call: TRBD1 (5 bases). The germline CDR1 and CDR2 sequences are GTSNPN and SVGIG (reference sequence). The CDR3 totals 15 residues. The germline V and J ends were trimmed by 1 base and 4 bases, with 16 bases remaining between them. CDR3: CAWSARRRGAYGYTF. CDR3 nucleotides: TGTGCCTGGAGTGCCCGCCGAAGGGGCGCCTATGGCTACACCTTC.

This chain links TRBV14 with TRBJ1-2, with 7 bases fitting TRBD1. The trim removed 1 base at V and 4 bases at J, leaving 3 bases unmatched. Germline V gives CDR1 SGHDN, CDR2 FVKESK. The CDR3 has 14 amino acids. The CDR3 DNA is TGTGCCAGCAGCCAAGCAGGGGGAGGCTATGGCTACACCTTC. Protein: CASSQAGGGYGYTF.

The V and J genes are TRBV27 and TRBJ2-3; 7 nucleotides match TRBD1. The CDR3 has 15 amino acids. Germline trimming cut 6 bases from V and 4 bases from J; bases unmatched to any gene: 10. The germline CDR1 and CDR2 sequences are MNHEY and SMNVEV (reference sequence). The CDR3: CASSTGATRADTQYF. The CDR3 DNA is TGTGCCAGCAGCACAGGGGCGACCAGGGCAGATACGCAGTATTTT.

The rearrangement links TRBV24-1 to TRBJ2-3; 10 bases line up with TRBD2. Looked up from germline, CDR1 is KGHDR and CDR2 is SFDVKD. The CDR3 has 17 amino acids. V shed 4 bases, J shed 0 bases, and the junction held 6 bases outside the gene matches. The CDR3 DNA reads TGTGCCACCAGTGACGCTAGCGGGAGCCCTAGCACAGATACGCAGTATTTT. Protein sequence: CATSDASGSPSTDTQYF.

The V gene is TRBV10-3, the J gene TRBJ1-2, with unresolved D. Trimming took 3 bases from V and 1 from J, leaving 18 bases between them. The CDR3 is 17 residues long. The germline V gene encodes CDR1 ENHRY and CDR2 SYGVKD. The CDR3 bases are TGTGCCATCAGTGATGTGGGAGCCTTGCAAATTAACTATGGCTACACCTTC. This sequence encodes CAISDVGALQINYGYTF.

The CDR3 spells CASSLSTGVDFPLHF. The CDR3 DNA reads TGTGCCAGCAGCTTGTCAACAGGGGTAGACTTTCCCCTCCACTTT. V and J are TRBV5-4 and TRBJ1-6, with 7 bases matching TRBD1. The trim removed 1 base at V and 13 bases at J, leaving 11 bases unmatched. The CDR3 length is 15 residues. CDR1 is SGHNT and CDR2 is YYREEE in the germline V gene (reference sequence).

The table lists this clone with a few counts. The chain recombines TRBV29-1 with TRBJ1-2; no firm D call. The CDR3 sequence is 11 residues long. V lost 0 bases to trimming and J lost 10 bases, with 9 bases between them. The germline V gene has CDR1 SQVTM and CDR2 ANQGSEA. CDR3 loop: CSVEEGTAYTF. In DNA, the CDR3 is TGCAGCGTTGAAGAAGGAACAGCCTACACCTTC. The full variable domain, rest sourced from reference TRBV29-1 and TRBJ1-2, is SAVISQKPSRDICQRGTSLTIQCQVDSQVTMMFWYRQQPGQSLTLIATANQGSEATYESGFVIDKFPISRPNLTFSTLTVSNMSPEDSSIYLCSVEEGTAYTFGSGTRLTVV.

The genes are TRBV6-6 and TRBJ2-7, with a weak D call TRBD1 (6 bases). The CDR3 runs 16 residues. The germline V gene has CDR1 MNHNY and CDR2 SVGAGI (reference sequence). V lost 2 bases, J lost 0 bases, and 14 bases lay in between. In DNA, the CDR3 is TGTGCCAGCAGTTACGTGCAGGGGCGATACTCCTACGAGCAGTACTTC. Translation: CASSYVQGRYSYEQYF.

The V and J genes are TRBV9 and TRBJ1-2, with 8 nucleotides matching TRBD1. The CDR3 runs 16 residues. The V gene end was trimmed by 4 bases and the J gene end by 8 bases; junction bases not matched to a gene: 16. The V gene's germline CDR1 is SGDLS and CDR2 YYNGEE. The CDR3 here is CASSPQPAGGQGGYTF. CDR3 sequence (DNA): TGTGCCAGCAGCCCCCAGCCTGCAGGGGGCCAAGGGGGCTACACCTTC.

The rearrangement joins TRBV5-1 to TRBJ1-1; 8 positions agree with TRBD1. V shed 0 bases and J 1 base; nucleotides not matched to a gene: 11. This CDR3 region has 18 residues. The germline CDR1 and CDR2 sequences are SGHRS and YFSETQ. CDR3 DNA: TGCGCCAGCAGCTTGGAATTACGATGGGGGACAGGGAACACTGAAGCTTTCTTT. Protein: CASSLELRWGTGNTEAFF.

V usage is TRBV5-1 and J usage is TRBJ2-2, with 8 nucleotides matching TRBD1. The germline V gene encodes CDR1 SGHRS and CDR2 YFSETQ. The CDR3 spans 15 residues. V was pared by 3 bases and J by 0 bases, with 1 base of the junction left unmatched. CDR3: CASSWTGSNTGELFF. CDR3 bases: TGCGCCAGCAGCTGGACAGGGTCGAACACCGGGGAGCTGTTTTTT.

This clone was picked up a small number of times. The rearrangement uses TRBV20-1 and TRBJ1-2; TRBD1 matches 11 bases. There are 15 residues in the CDR3. Germline V CDR1 and CDR2: DFQATT, SNEGSKA (reference sequence). V shed 3 bases, J shed 4 bases, and the junction held 7 bases outside the gene matches. The CDR3 DNA reads TGCAGTGCTAGTGCTGGGACAGGGGGAGCCTATGGCTACACCTTC. As protein: CSASAGTGGAYGYTF.